The clone carrying this T cell receptor (beta chain) has a single count. What it recognizes is unknown. The junction does not match germline at one end; this may be a read error. Per germline, CDR1 KGHDR and CDR2 SFDVKD. The CDR3 consists of 14 residues. This sample was taken from a study of CD8+CD57+ T cells in acquired aplastic anemia. Genomic DNA was employed as the template in profiling TCR beta VDJ and CDR3. From the reads, TCRdb called clonotypes with MiXCR, one entry per CDR3 protein. Of 200,000 to 250,000 distinct CDR3 sequences in the sample, 65% were seen once. Findings and limits, study-wide: The study found no significant CD8+ Simpson's diversity difference between patients and controls.

Patients selected for sequencing had displayed CD8+CD57+ cell expansion by flow cytometry. This clonotype was sampled from a human donor with aplastic anemia. The J gene is TRBJ2-3, the V gene TRBV24-1; unclear D gene. The sequenced sample was sorted CD4+, CD8+, or CD8+CD57+ T cells (not recorded which) from PBMCs. The CDR3 loop reads CAISAAVSTDTQYF. The CDR3 region has the DNA TGTGCCATCAGTGCCGCGGTTAGCACAGATACGCAGTATTTT.